This is a list of T cell receptor beta chains from one sample in a study of PD-1 blockade in classical Hodgkin lymphoma. Some clones are missing from TCRdb's copy, which holds only in-frame ones; the method was immunoSEQ multiplex PCR. This sample carries around 42,000 clones, approximately 71% of them seen once, and the ten largest clones take less than 4%. The material was peripheral blood mononuclear cells (PBMCs), obtained at baseline. These receptors were taken from a human donor with classical Hodgkin lymphoma. Both conserved end residues are part of each CDR3. The order of the fields is J gene, V gene, CDR3 length, CDR3 protein.

>TRBJ2-5|TRBV6-5|15
CASKSIGGEVETQYF
>TRBJ1-2|TRBV5-6|15
CASSFGRTDNYGYTF
>TRBJ2-7|TRBV6-6|15
CASRPRATDSYEQYF
>TRBJ2-6|TRBV5-4|16
CASRRQGPSGANVLTF
>TRBJ2-1|TRBV6-1|13
CASVGTGLNEQFF
>TRBJ2-3|TRBV6-5|15
CASSYSPSGTDTQYF
>TRBJ2-2|TRBV5-4|16
CASRSLGQDSTGELFF
>TRBJ1-2|TRBV28|14
CASGAGRGREGYTF
>TRBJ1-5|TRBV30|13
CAWSEQYDQPQHF
>TRBJ2-3|TRBV27|14
CASSPRPGTDTQYF
>TRBJ2-1|TRBV7-6|17
CASSLARRGGPYNEQFF
>TRBJ1-4|TRBV5-6|15
CASSLYQWSGEKLFF
>TRBJ2-1|TRBV11-2|14
CASSEGLAGNEQFF
>TRBJ2-5|TRBV4-3|15
CASSQGTGEQETQYF
>TRBJ2-7|TRBV9|18
CASSDTPISSGRLHEQYF
>TRBJ1-1|TRBV7-9|14
CASSLVLEGAEAFF
>TRBJ1-1|TRBV19|12
CASISDRAEAFF
>TRBJ1-1|TRBV7-8|15
CASSLAWGGVTEAFF
>TRBJ1-1|TRBV7-9|12
CASSLESSEAFF
>TRBJ2-1|TRBV5-4|15
CASSQSQLSYNEQFF
>TRBJ2-2|TRBV27|12
CASSPNTGELFF
>TRBJ1-1|TRBV19|15
CASSSSGAPHSEAFF
>TRBJ1-2|TRBV5-4|16
CASSLGQTLANYGYTF
>TRBJ1-4|TRBV15|16
CATSRDRAGKNEKLFF
>TRBJ2-3|TRBV6-5|14
CASHKGGDTDTQYF
>TRBJ1-1|TRBV18|14
CASSPSISYTEAFF
>TRBJ2-1|TRBV9|15
CASSVRSGSWNEQFF
>TRBJ2-3|TRBV14|17
CASSTLPTSGGTDTQYF
>TRBJ2-1|TRBV30|16
CAWSTGLGSSYNEQFF
>TRBJ2-7|TRBV18|11
CASSPEYEQYF
>TRBJ1-6|TRBV9|15
CASSPGGTWHSPLHF
>TRBJ1-2|TRBV29-1|13
CSALQGDNYGYTF
>TRBJ2-7|TRBV6-1|14
CASRGTQSSYEQYF
>TRBJ1-1|TRBV9|13
CASSVDLNTEAFF
>TRBJ1-2|TRBV7-8|13
CASSREGGYGYTF
>TRBJ2-1|TRBV5-6|13
CASSLGPGVEQFF
>TRBJ1-5|TRBV2|14
CASSWSNSNQPQHF
>TRBJ2-5|TRBV29-1|18
CSVEVVGLAGGPEKTQYF
>TRBJ1-3|TRBV19|14
CASSYGAAGNTIYF
>TRBJ2-3|TRBV5-1|20
CASSWGGLADNPVLTDTQYF
>TRBJ2-1|TRBV19|12
CASSLYDNEQFF
>TRBJ2-1|TRBV14|15
CASSKGTDRYNEQFF
>TRBJ1-4|TRBV15|16
CATSRDGTGGSEKLFF
>TRBJ2-3|TRBV29-1|16
CSVANYAGDFTDTQYF
>TRBJ2-7|TRBV13|15
CASSSLAGGQDEQYF
>TRBJ1-4|TRBV5-1|15
CASSPSQGHNEKLFF
>TRBJ2-7|TRBV2|15
CAITHEFPRGYEQYF
>TRBJ1-1|TRBV7-3|14
CASSLLPGSTEAFF
>TRBJ2-5|TRBV14|20
CASSQKIRGTRQGLQETQYF
>TRBJ1-5|TRBV28|18
CASSRLDGMGQVYQPQHF
>TRBJ2-1|TRBV19|15
CASSPLDSSYNEQFF
>TRBJ1-2|TRBV7-9|17
CASSSLVRQGALEGYTF
>TRBJ2-1|TRBV30|16
CAWSVRGLASYNEQFF
>TRBJ1-2|TRBV19|15
CASNPGTGVNYGYTF
>TRBJ2-1|TRBV4-1|16
CASRPQLAGAINEQFF
>TRBJ2-1|TRBV7-2|16
CASSLLGVPRVNEQFF
>TRBJ1-2|TRBV29-1|14
CSVVDPGENYGYTF
>TRBJ2-7|TRBV28|16
CASKGLAGSGNYEQYF
>TRBJ1-6|TRBV15|13
CATGLRGNSPLHF